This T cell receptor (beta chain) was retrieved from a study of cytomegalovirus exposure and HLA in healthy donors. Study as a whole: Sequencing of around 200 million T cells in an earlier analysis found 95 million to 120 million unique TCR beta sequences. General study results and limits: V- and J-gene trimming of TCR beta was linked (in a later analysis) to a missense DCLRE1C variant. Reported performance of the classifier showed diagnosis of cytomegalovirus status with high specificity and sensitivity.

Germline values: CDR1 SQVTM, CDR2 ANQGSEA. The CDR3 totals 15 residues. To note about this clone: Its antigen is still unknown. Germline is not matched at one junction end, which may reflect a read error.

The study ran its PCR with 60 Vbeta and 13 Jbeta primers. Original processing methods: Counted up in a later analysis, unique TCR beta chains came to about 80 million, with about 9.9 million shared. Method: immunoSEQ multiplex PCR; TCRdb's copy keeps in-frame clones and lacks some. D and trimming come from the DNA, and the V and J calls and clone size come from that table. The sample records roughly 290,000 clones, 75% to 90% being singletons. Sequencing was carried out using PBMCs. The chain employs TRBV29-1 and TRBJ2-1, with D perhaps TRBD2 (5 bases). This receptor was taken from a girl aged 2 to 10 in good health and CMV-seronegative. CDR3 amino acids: CSVEGGISSYNGQFF. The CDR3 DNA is TGCAGCGTTGAAGGAGGGATTAGCAGCTACAATGGGCAGTTCTTC.